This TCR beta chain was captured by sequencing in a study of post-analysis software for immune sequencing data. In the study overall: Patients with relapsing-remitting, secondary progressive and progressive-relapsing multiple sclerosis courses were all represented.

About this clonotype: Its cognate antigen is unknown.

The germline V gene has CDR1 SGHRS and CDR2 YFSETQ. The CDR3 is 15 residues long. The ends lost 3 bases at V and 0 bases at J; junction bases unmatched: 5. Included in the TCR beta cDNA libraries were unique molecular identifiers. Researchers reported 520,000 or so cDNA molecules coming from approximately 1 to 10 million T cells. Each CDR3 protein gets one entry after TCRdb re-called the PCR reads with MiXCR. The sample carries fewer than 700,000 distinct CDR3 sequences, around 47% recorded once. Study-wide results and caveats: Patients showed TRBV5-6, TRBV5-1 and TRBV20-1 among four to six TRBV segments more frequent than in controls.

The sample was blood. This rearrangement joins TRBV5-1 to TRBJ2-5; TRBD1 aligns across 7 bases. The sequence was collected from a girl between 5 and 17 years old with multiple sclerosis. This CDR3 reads CASSSEGGYQETQYF. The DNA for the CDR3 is TGCGCCAGCAGCTCGGAAGGGGGCTACCAAGAGACCCAGTACTTC.